What follows are 18 T cell receptor beta chains derived from one specimen sequenced in a study of cytomegalovirus exposure and HLA in healthy donors. In the PCR, 60 Vbeta and 13 Jbeta primers were used. Produced via immunoSEQ multiplex PCR; TCRdb's table is partial and in-frame only. The sample holds around 140,000 clones, about 71% seen once. Sequencing input: PBMCs. These receptor sequences come from a woman in her fifties or sixties in good health and CMV-seropositive.

This chain links TRBV5-1 with TRBJ1-6; TRBD1 matches at 8 bases. The CDR3 sequence is 15 residues long. V shed 1 base and J 8 bases; nucleotides not matched to a gene: 5. Looked up from germline, CDR1 is SGHRS and CDR2 is YFSETQ. The DNA for the CDR3 is TGCGCCAGCAGCTTGTCGGGACAGGCAGATTCACCCCTCCACTTT. Translation gives CASSLSGQADSPLHF.

This clone was seen once. V is TRBV7-9 and J is TRBJ1-3; D might be TRBD1 (6 bases). The CDR3 has 16 amino acids. The germline gives CDR1 SEHNR, CDR2 FQNEAQ (reference sequence). V was shortened by 5 bases and J by 3 bases, with 17 bases between the two germline ends. DNA for the CDR3: TGTGCCAGCAGCCCCCAGGGGCCCTTATATGGAAACACCATATATTTT. Its translation is CASSPQGPLYGNTIYF.

This rearrangement joins TRBV7-3 to TRBJ2-1, with 9 nucleotides matching TRBD2. The CDR3 covers 16 residues. The V gene end was trimmed by 5 bases and the J gene end by 4 bases; junction bases not matched to a gene: 9. Germline values: CDR1 SGHTA, CDR2 FQGTGA. In nucleotides, the CDR3 is TGTGCCAGCAGCCCCTATACGACTAGCGGTTACAATGAGCAGTTCTTC. Residues: CASSPYTTSGYNEQFF.

J is TRBJ1-4 and V is TRBV6-5; weak D call: TRBD1 (5 bases). V was cut by 5 bases and J by 0 bases, with 10 bases left in between. The germline V gene encodes CDR1 MNHEY and CDR2 SVGAGI. The CDR3 loop spans 15 amino acids. The CDR3 nucleotides read TGTGCCAGCAGTCCGACGACAGCAACTAATGAAAAACTGTTTTTT. Translating it yields CASSPTTATNEKLFF.

The chain employs TRBV5-1 and TRBJ2-6; D unclear. V was shortened by 2 bases and J by 0 bases, with 6 bases between the two germline ends. Germline CDR1 reads SGHRS; CDR2 reads YFSETQ. The CDR3 loop spans 15 amino acids. The DNA for the CDR3 is TGCGCCAGCAGCTTCCCGAGCTCTGGGGCCAACGTCCTGACTTTC. Translated: CASSFPSSGANVLTF.

CDR3 bases: TGTGCCAGCAGCCCCGGGACAGGGGATAACGAGCAGTACTTC. Translation gives CASSPGTGDNEQYF. The rearrangement joins TRBV2 to TRBJ2-7; 10 bases align to TRBD1. Germline CDR1 and CDR2: SNHLY and FYNNEI. This CDR3 region has 14 residues. J was trimmed by 5 bases and V by 6 bases; bases with no gene match: 7.

This rearrangement joins TRBV15 to TRBJ1-3, with a weak D call TRBD1 (5 bases). The V end was cut by 2 bases, the J end by 0 bases, with 8 bases between. CDR1 and CDR2 (germline): LNHNV, YYDKDF (reference sequence). The CDR3 sequence is 15 residues long. The CDR3 DNA reads TGTGCCACCAGCAGACTGCAGGGCTCTGGAAACACCATATATTTT. It is translated as CATSRLQGSGNTIYF.

The genes are TRBV7-3 and TRBJ2-1; 9 nucleotides line up with TRBD2. Germline CDR1 is SGHTA and CDR2 is FQGTGA. V trimming: 0 bases; J trimming: 6 bases; junction bases outside the gene matches: 0. The CDR3 is 14 residues long. The CDR3 loop reads CASSLTSGSNEQFF. In nucleotides, the CDR3 is TGTGCCAGCAGCTTAACTAGCGGGAGCAATGAGCAGTTCTTC.

This sequence joins TRBV28 and TRBJ1-1, with D unclear. The germline gives CDR1 MDHEN, CDR2 SYDVKM. The CDR3 runs to 14 residues. V was clipped by 5 bases and J by 4 bases, with 14 bases between them. This CDR3 is CASSPDLLTTEAFF. In DNA, the CDR3 is TGTGCCAGCAGTCCCGACTTATTGACCACTGAAGCTTTCTTT.

The chain employs TRBV2 and TRBJ2-1; 11 bases are shared with TRBD2. Germline V gene data show CDR1 as SNHLY and CDR2 as FYNNEI. After removal of 6 bases from V and 13 bases from J, the junction contained 8 bases not matched to a gene. The CDR3 runs to 13 residues. Here the CDR3 reads CASSRETSGAQFF. The CDR3 DNA reads TGTGCCAGCAGCCGGGAGACTAGCGGGGCCCAGTTCTTC.

This chain uses TRBV6-1 with TRBJ2-4, with a weak D call TRBD2 (6 bases). CDR1 and CDR2 from the germline V gene are MNHNS and SASEGT. With 3 bases removed from V and 0 bases from J, the gap between germline ends came to 6 bases. The CDR3 has 14 amino acids. CDR3 region: CASSEGLAKNIQYF. The CDR3 DNA reads as TGTGCCAGCAGTGAGGGACTAGCCAAAAACATTCAGTACTTC.

This clone has just one count. This chain uses TRBV5-1 with TRBJ1-1; 7 positions agree with TRBD1. This CDR3 is built from 15 residues. Germline loops: CDR1 SGHRS, CDR2 YFSETQ. V was clipped by 4 bases and J by 4 bases; unmatched bases: 10. CDR3 region: CASSARGEGATEAFF. The CDR3, as DNA: TGCGCCAGCAGCGCAAGGGGTGAGGGGGCCACTGAAGCTTTCTTT. Supplemented by reference TRBV5-1 and TRBJ1-1, the full variable domain reads KAGVTQTPRYLIKTRGQQVTLSCSPISGHRSVSWYQQTPGQGLQFLFEYFSETQRNKGNFPGRFSGRQFSNSRSEMNVSTLELGDSALYLCASSARGEGATEAFFGQGTRLTVV.

The chain recombines TRBV27 with TRBJ1-2, with D perhaps TRBD1 (5 bases). V lost 2 bases and J lost 0, with 13 bases in between. Germline lookup yields CDR1 MNHEY and CDR2 SMNVEV (reference sequence). The CDR3 spans 16 residues. The CDR3 spells CASSLTGASANYGYTF. The CDR3 nucleotides are TGTGCCAGCAGTTTAACAGGCGCCAGCGCTAACTATGGCTACACCTTC.

This clone has at least ten counts. The chain carries TRBV5-5 and TRBJ2-4; 12 nucleotides align to TRBD2. V lost 4 bases, J lost 7 bases, and 12 bases stayed unmatched. The CDR3 consists of 17 residues. Germline-derived CDR1 and CDR2 are SGHKS and YYEKEE (reference sequence). In DNA, the CDR3 is TGTGCCAGCAGCCCCCGGGAGACTAGCGGGAGTAGGAACATTCAGTACTTC. Its translation is CASSPRETSGSRNIQYF.

This clone was found a few times. The rearrangement uses TRBV27 and TRBJ1-5; D gene ambiguous. Trimming shortened V by 2 bases and J by 3 bases, and 5 bases separated the two germline ends. CDR1 is MNHEY and CDR2 is SMNVEV in the germline V gene (reference sequence). The CDR3 spans 13 residues. CDR3 nucleotides: TGTGCCAGCAGTTTAGGAGTCAATCAGCCCCAGCATTTT. Translating it yields CASSLGVNQPQHF.

V is TRBV5-1 and J is TRBJ2-5, with 8 nucleotides matching TRBD1. TRBJ2-7 explains the end of the DNA better; the J call may be wrong. Germline V gives CDR1 SGHRS, CDR2 YFSETQ. The CDR3 loop spans 15 amino acids. This CDR3 is CASSPGQGLSYEQYF. The CDR3 nucleotides read TGCGCCAGCAGCCCCGGACAGGGCCTCTCCTACGAGCAGTACTTC.

J is TRBJ1-3 and V is TRBV25-1, with 9 bases identical to TRBD1. There are 18 residues in the CDR3. V lost 0 bases to trimming and J lost 4 bases; unmatched junction nucleotides: 10. Germline CDR1 MGHDK, CDR2 SYGVNS. This CDR3 is CASSEYRQGTGRGNTIYF. The CDR3 nucleotides are TGTGCCAGCAGTGAATATCGGCAGGGGACAGGGAGAGGAAACACCATATATTTT.

This sequence joins TRBV14 and TRBJ2-7; D ambiguous. The CDR3 has 14 amino acids. Germline-derived CDR1 and CDR2 are SGHDN and FVKESK. Deletions cut 0 bases from V and 2 bases from J, with 8 bases between. CDR3 nucleotides: TGTGCCAGCAGCCAAGACGCGAAAACCTACGAGCAGTACTTC. It codes for CASSQDAKTYEQYF.